This entry lists 29 T cell receptor beta chains sequenced from one sample in a study of post-analysis software for immune sequencing data. Study findings and constraints: In patients, TRBV5-6, TRBV5-1 and TRBV20-1 belonged to four or five TRBV segments found more frequently than in controls.

Their cognate antigens are unknown. Researchers reported that TCR beta cDNA libraries carried unique molecular identifiers. TCRdb analysed the PCR reads with MiXCR anew, one entry per CDR3 protein. In the table there are hundreds of thousands of distinct CDR3 sequences, around 40% of which are singletons. The sequenced material came from blood. These receptors were taken from a girl between 5 and 17 years old with multiple sclerosis.

This sequence joins TRBV20-1 and TRBJ2-1; a weak D match, TRBD1 (6 bases). V shed 7 bases and J shed 13 bases, with 23 bases lying between them. This CDR3 contains 13 residues. CDR1 is DFQATT, CDR2 SNEGSKA, per germline (reference sequence). The CDR3 reads CSVLQGLQETQFF. CDR3 bases: TGCAGTGTTTTACAGGGTTTACAAGAGACCCAGTTCTTC.

This clonotype has only a few counts. Relative to the germline gene, one junction end is altered; a read error may explain this. V gene TRBV2 combines with J gene TRBJ1-4; no firm D call. This CDR3 has 19 amino acids. Germline values: CDR1 SNHLY, CDR2 FYNNEI. The CDR3 sequence: CTSSELRTEGLATNEKLFF. The DNA of the CDR3 is TGTACCAGCAGTGAATTGAGGACGGAAGGGCTTGCAACTAATGAAAAACTGTTTTTT.

The chain uses TRBV4-2 and TRBJ2-6; D is unclear. Trimming left V 4 bases short and J 1 base short, with 11 bases between. Germline CDR1 and CDR2: LGHNA and YNFKEQ. The CDR3 totals 16 residues. The CDR3 region is CASSPRVRSGANVLTF. The CDR3 coding sequence is TGTGCCAGCAGCCCCCGTGTAAGATCTGGGGCCAACGTCCTGACTTTC.

The CDR3 region has the DNA TGTGCCATCAATCAAGGAAACCAAGAGACCCAGTACTTC. Its protein product is CAINQGNQETQYF. The rearrangement uses TRBV10-3 and TRBJ2-5; D is uncertain. Trimming left V 7 bases short and J 0 bases short, with 9 bases between. The CDR3 loop spans 13 amino acids. Germline-derived CDR1 and CDR2 are ENHRY and SYGVKD.

As for this clonotype: The junction differs from germline at one of its ends, possibly a read error. The rearrangement joins TRBV12-5 to TRBJ2-1; D is unresolved. Germline CDR1 is LGHNT and CDR2 is FRNRAP. The CDR3 length is 15 residues. CDR3 amino acids: CACGLGIQVIDEQFF. The DNA for the CDR3 is TGTGCTTGTGGTTTGGGTATTCAGGTTATCGATGAGCAGTTCTTC.

This clonotype came up a few times. The chain has TRBV2 and TRBJ2-1; TRBD2 agrees at 9 bases. This CDR3 comprises 15 residues. The V segment lost 7 bases and the J segment 6 bases; nucleotides outside the gene matches: 10. The germline CDR1 and CDR2 sequences are SNHLY and FYNNEI. The CDR3 loop reads CASTKGPAGGNEQFF. The CDR3 coding sequence is TGTGCCAGCACCAAGGGGCCAGCGGGAGGCAATGAGCAGTTCTTC.

There are a few counts of this clonotype. The rearrangement links TRBV27 to TRBJ2-5, with a tentative D call TRBD2 (5 bases). The better agreement between TRBJ2-7 and the DNA end casts doubt on the J call. This CDR3 has 14 residues. Germline V lookup: CDR1 MNHEY, CDR2 SMNVEV (reference sequence). CDR3 nucleotides: TGTGCCAGCAGCCCCTCTAGCCGACATTACGAGCAGTACTTC. It translates to CASSPSSRHYEQYF.

The chain employs TRBV4-1 and TRBJ2-1; 9 positions agree with TRBD1. The V gene's germline CDR1 is MGHRA and CDR2 YSYEKL. V lost 2 bases, J lost 3 bases, and 5 bases stayed unmatched. The CDR3 totals 16 residues. The CDR3 DNA is TGCGCCAGCAGCCAAACGGGACAGGGAATCTACAATGAGCAGTTCTTC. Translation: CASSQTGQGIYNEQFF.

V gene TRBV29-1 combines with J gene TRBJ2-5; either TRBD1 or TRBD2 may fit D (5 bases each). The end of the DNA fits TRBJ2-7 better, so the J call may be wrong. The CDR3 consists of 11 residues. Germline V gene lookup returns CDR1 SQVTM and CDR2 ANQGSEA. The CDR3 region has the DNA TGCAGCGCCTACGAGGGGAACGAGCAGTACTTC. Amino acids: CSAYEGNEQYF.

The chain uses TRBV28 and TRBJ1-2, with D uncertain. Looked up from germline, CDR1 is MDHEN and CDR2 is SYDVKM. This CDR3 spans 11 amino acids. Trimming took off 7 bases at V and 4 bases at J, with 7 bases between the two ends. Here the CDR3 DNA reads TGTGCCAGCACGAGCCCCTATGGCTACACCTTC. Translated, it gives CASTSPYGYTF.

This clonotype was counted only a few times. The chain links TRBV7-9 to TRBJ1-2; D unresolved. The CDR3 loop spans 13 amino acids. Trimming removed 1 base at V and 2 bases at J, with 5 bases between. The V gene's germline CDR1 is SEHNR and CDR2 FQNEAQ (reference sequence). Written as DNA, the CDR3 is TGTGCCAGCAGCTTAGGGCTGAACTATGGCTACACCTTC. It translates to CASSLGLNYGYTF.

The chain has TRBV18 and TRBJ2-1, with D uncertain. CDR3 length: 13 amino acids. V was shortened by 2 bases and J by 5 bases, with 7 bases between the two germline ends. Germline V gene sequence: CDR1 KGHSH, CDR2 LQKENI. The CDR3 nucleotides read TGTGCCAGCTCACCATTAGGGAACAATGAGCAGTTCTTC. Protein product: CASSPLGNNEQFF.

This clonotype was observed a handful of times. The chain has TRBV29-1 and TRBJ2-6; 10 positions match TRBD1. The CDR3 totals 16 residues. CDR1 and CDR2 (germline): SQVTM, ANQGSEA. The V gene end was trimmed by 8 bases and the J gene end by 0 bases; junction bases not matched to a gene: 7. The DNA of the CDR3 is TGCAGCATCCGCCGGGACAGGGGCTCTGGGGCCAACGTCCTGACTTTC. This translates into CSIRRDRGSGANVLTF.

This clonotype has only one observation. In nucleotides, the CDR3 is TGTGCCAGCAGCTTGAGTGATGGGTCGAGAGAGCAGTACTTC. This sequence encodes CASSLSDGSREQYF. The chain combines TRBV5-6 with TRBJ2-7; no reliable D call. The germline V gene encodes CDR1 SGHDT and CDR2 YYEEEE. The CDR3 is 14 residues long. The germline V and J ends were trimmed by 1 base and 7 bases, with 15 bases remaining between them.

The chain couples TRBV12-3 or TRBV12-4 to TRBJ2-3; the match to TRBD1 covers 11 bases. The J segment lost 6 bases and the V segment lost 4 bases, leaving 3 bases of the junction unmatched. The CDR3 has 14 amino acids. CDR3 protein: CASSWDRGVDTQYF. The CDR3 bases are TGTGCCAGCAGTTGGGACAGGGGGGTTGATACGCAGTATTTT.

A few counts support this clonotype. The V call is TRBV20-1, the J call TRBJ2-3, with D perhaps matching TRBD1 (6 bases). This CDR3 has 12 residues. Between the trimmed V and J ends, which lost 7 bases and 4 bases, there was a span of 12 bases. Germline V CDR1 and CDR2: DFQATT, SNEGSKA (reference sequence). The chain's CDR3 is CSVYRDPDTQYF. The CDR3 region has the DNA TGCAGTGTTTACAGGGACCCAGATACGCAGTATTTT.

This chain joins TRBV12-5 and TRBJ1-1, with D hard to call. Germline CDR1 LGHNT, CDR2 FRNRAP. V was clipped by 7 bases and J by 7 bases, with 13 bases between them. The CDR3 length is 12 residues. Here the CDR3 DNA reads TGTGCTAGTGCCTCACCGGGTCTTGAAGCTTTCTTT. This sequence encodes CASASPGLEAFF.

The chain combines TRBV6-4 with TRBJ2-5; no reliable D call. Germline loops: CDR1 MRHNA, CDR2 SNTAGT. V was pared by 6 bases and J by 4 bases, with 12 bases between. The CDR3 covers 13 residues. The DNA for the CDR3 is TGTGCCAGCAGACAAGGACCAGGAGAGACCCAGTACTTC. The encoded protein is CASRQGPGETQYF.

The chain recombines TRBV11-1 with TRBJ2-5; D remains ambiguous. The DNA matches TRBJ2-7 better at its end, which makes the J call doubtful. Germline CDR1 is SGHAT and CDR2 is FQDESV (reference sequence). This CDR3 contains 14 residues. The DNA of the CDR3 is TGTGCCAGCAGCTTAGGGCAGGTCTCGGACGAGCAGTACTTC. It yields the protein CASSLGQVSDEQYF.

This clonotype was seen more than once but under ten times. J is TRBJ2-5 and V is TRBV21-1. TRBV21-1 is a documented pseudogene. The CDR3 is made up of 9 amino acids. CDR3 sequence: CASGKTQYF. CDR3 in DNA: TGTGCCAGTGGGAAGACCCAGTACTTC.

This rearrangement joins TRBV7-2 to TRBJ2-7; weak D call: TRBD1 (5 bases). Trimming left V 3 bases short and J 3 bases short, with 9 bases between. CDR1 SGHTA and CDR2 FQGNSA come from the germline V gene. The CDR3 sequence is 13 residues long. The CDR3 loop is CASSFRVNYEQYF. CDR3 nucleotides: TGTGCCAGCAGCTTCAGGGTCAACTACGAGCAGTACTTC.

V and J are TRBV29-1 and TRBJ2-5; no clear D gene. Per germline, CDR1 SQVTM and CDR2 ANQGSEA. The V and J ends lost 1 base and 1 base respectively, with 13 bases between them. This CDR3 spans 15 amino acids. As DNA, the CDR3 is TGCAGCGTTGAAGTGGTCTTCCCTGGCCAAGAGACCCAGTACTTC. Translating gives CSVEVVFPGQETQYF.

The chain is built from TRBV20-1 and TRBJ2-5; D call uncertain. CDR1 and CDR2 from the germline V gene are DFQATT and SNEGSKA (reference sequence). The CDR3 totals 14 residues. Trimming shortened V by 0 bases and J by 2 bases, and 10 bases separated the two germline ends. The chain's CDR3 is CSARDLQTQETQYF. The CDR3 nucleotides read TGCAGTGCTAGAGATTTACAGACGCAAGAGACCCAGTACTTC.

V usage is TRBV6-5 and J usage is TRBJ1-2; D ambiguous. This CDR3 is 14 amino acids long. In germline, CDR1 is MNHEY, CDR2 SVGAGI. The V end lost 2 bases, the J end lost 4 bases, and 11 bases lay between the germline ends. CDR3 in DNA: TGTGCCAGCAGTTACAAGGTCTGGGGCTATGGCTACACCTTC. Translating gives CASSYKVWGYGYTF.

The chain recombines TRBV13 with TRBJ2-7; D gene uncertain. The germline CDR1 and CDR2 sequences are PRHDT and FYEKMQ (reference sequence). CDR3 length: 13 amino acids. With 7 bases removed from V and 1 base from J, the gap between germline ends came to 11 bases. In nucleotides, the CDR3 is TGTGCCAGCAAGCTAAGAAGTTCCTACGAGCAGTACTTC. Translation: CASKLRSSYEQYF.

As for this clonotype: An end of the junction does not agree with germline; a read error may underlie this. V and J are TRBV7-7 and TRBJ2-1; no clear D gene. CDR1 and CDR2 from the germline V gene are SSHAT and FNYEAQ (reference sequence). CDR3 length equals 15 residues. Here the CDR3 DNA reads TGTGCTAGCAGCTCACGTCAGAGCTCCTACAATGAGCAGTTCTTC. The encoded protein is CASSSRQSSYNEQFF.

The genes are TRBV7-9 and TRBJ2-5; D ambiguous. Between the trimmed V and J ends, which lost 3 bases and 1 base, there was a span of 9 bases. The CDR3 is made up of 14 amino acids. Germline V lookup: CDR1 SEHNR, CDR2 FQNEAQ (reference sequence). The CDR3: CASSFSEIQETQYF. The CDR3 coding sequence is TGTGCCAGCAGCTTTTCGGAAATCCAAGAGACCCAGTACTTC.

Only a few counts were recorded for this clonotype. V is TRBV7-2 and J is TRBJ2-7; maybe TRBD2 (5 bases). The V and J ends lost 5 bases and 4 bases respectively, with 12 bases between them. In germline, CDR1 is SGHTA, CDR2 FQGNSA. The CDR3 covers 13 residues. The DNA for the CDR3 is TGTGCCAGCAGCCCTACTAGGATATACGAGCAGTACTTC. Protein product: CASSPTRIYEQYF.

This clonotype was seen a handful of times. The rearrangement links TRBV6-6 to TRBJ2-7; D is perhaps TRBD2 (5 bases). The CDR3 has 12 amino acids. Per germline, CDR1 MNHNY and CDR2 SVGAGI (reference sequence). CDR3 amino acids: CVTSPSTYEQYF. CDR3 sequence (DNA): TGTGTCACTAGTCCTAGTACCTACGAGCAGTACTTC.